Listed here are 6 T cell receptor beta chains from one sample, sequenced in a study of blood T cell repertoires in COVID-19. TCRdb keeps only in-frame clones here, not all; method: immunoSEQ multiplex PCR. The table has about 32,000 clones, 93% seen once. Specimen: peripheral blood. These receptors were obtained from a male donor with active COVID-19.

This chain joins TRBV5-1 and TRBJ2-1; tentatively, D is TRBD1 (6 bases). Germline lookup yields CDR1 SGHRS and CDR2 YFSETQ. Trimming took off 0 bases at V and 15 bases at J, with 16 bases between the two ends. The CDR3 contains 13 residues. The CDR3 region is CASSLGGQFSRFF. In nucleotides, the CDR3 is TGCGCCAGCAGCTTGGGTGGACAGTTTAGTCGGTTCTTC.

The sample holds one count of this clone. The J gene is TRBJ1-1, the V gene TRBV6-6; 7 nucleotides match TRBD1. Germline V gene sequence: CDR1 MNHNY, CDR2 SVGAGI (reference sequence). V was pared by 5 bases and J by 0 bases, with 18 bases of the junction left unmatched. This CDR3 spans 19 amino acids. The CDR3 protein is CASSGSSLGGGRMNTEAFF. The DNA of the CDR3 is TGTGCCAGCAGTGGATCTTCCCTAGGGGGCGGGAGGATGAACACTGAAGCTTTCTTT.

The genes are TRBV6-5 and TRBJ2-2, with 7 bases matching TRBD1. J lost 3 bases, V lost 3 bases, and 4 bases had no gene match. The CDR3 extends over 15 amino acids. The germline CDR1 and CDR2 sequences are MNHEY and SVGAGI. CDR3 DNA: TGTGCCAGCAGTTATCTGACAGGGCACACCGGGGAGCTGTTTTTT. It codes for CASSYLTGHTGELFF.

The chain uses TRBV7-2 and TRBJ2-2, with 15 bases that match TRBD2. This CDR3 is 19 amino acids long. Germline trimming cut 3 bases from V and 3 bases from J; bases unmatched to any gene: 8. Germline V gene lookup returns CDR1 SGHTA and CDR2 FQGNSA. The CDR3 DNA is TGTGCCAGCAGCTTCAGTGGGACTAGCGGGGGGCGATACACCGGGGAGCTGTTTTTT. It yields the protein CASSFSGTSGGRYTGELFF.

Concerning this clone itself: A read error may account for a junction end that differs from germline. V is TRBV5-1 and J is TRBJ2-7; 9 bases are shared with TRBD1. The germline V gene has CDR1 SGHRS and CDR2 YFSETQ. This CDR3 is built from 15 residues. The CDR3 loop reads CASSQMGQGSSEQYF. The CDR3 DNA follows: TGCGCCAGCAGCCAGATGGGACAGGGTTCCTCCGAGCAGTACTTC.

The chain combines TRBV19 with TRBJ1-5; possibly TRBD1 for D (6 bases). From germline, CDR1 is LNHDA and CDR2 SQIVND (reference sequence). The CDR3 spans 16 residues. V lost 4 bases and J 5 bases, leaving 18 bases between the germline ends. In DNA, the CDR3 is TGTGCCAGTAGTACTATTGACAGGCCTTTTTATCAGCCCCAGCATTTT. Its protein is CASSTIDRPFYQPQHF.